This TCR beta chain was observed in a study of cytomegalovirus exposure and HLA in healthy donors. Germline lookup yields CDR1 DFQATT and CDR2 SNEGSKA (reference sequence). The CDR3 spans 11 residues. Trimming removed 3 bases from V and 7 bases from J, with 9 bases in between. Primers: 60 Vbeta forward and 13 Jbeta reverse. Produced via immunoSEQ multiplex PCR; TCRdb's table is partial and in-frame only. The table counts approximately 110,000 clones; 3.5% to 4.5% lies in the top ten. Sequencing used PBMCs. The TCR sequence derives from a man aged 30-40 years in good health and CMV-seronegative. The rearrangement links TRBV20-1 to TRBJ1-1; TRBD1 is a possible D gene (5 bases). In DNA form, the CDR3 reads TGCAGTGCTAGCGGCGACAGTGAAGCTTTCTTT. Amino acid sequence: CSASGDSEAFF.